Presented here are 10 T cell receptor beta chains from one specimen sequenced in a study of T cells after yellow fever vaccination. Each CDR3 protein gets one entry after TCRdb re-called the 5' RACE reads with MiXCR. Of roughly 320,000 distinct CDR3 sequences in the sample, roughly 10% were seen once. The input for sequencing was CD4+ T cells sorted from PBMCs, taken 45 days after the yellow fever booster vaccination. The receptors originated from a man between 18 and 29 years old who received the YFV17D yellow fever vaccine.

This clonotype has at least ten counts. This sequence joins TRBV5-1 and TRBJ2-2; TRBD2 agrees at 11 bases. The CDR3 is 16 amino acids. The germline V gene encodes CDR1 SGHRS and CDR2 YFSETQ. J gave up 6 bases and V 5 bases, and 9 bases lay outside the gene matches. The chain's CDR3 is CASSSGTSGAPGELFF. The CDR3 coding sequence is TGCGCCAGCAGTAGTGGGACTAGCGGCGCGCCCGGGGAGCTGTTTTTT.

The gene calls are TRBV7-2 and TRBJ1-3, with TRBD1 identical over 7 bases. The junction had 10 bases not matched to a gene; V was cut back by 5 bases and J by 0 bases. CDR3 length equals 17 residues. CDR1 is SGHTA and CDR2 is FQGNSA in the germline V gene. In DNA, the CDR3 is TGTGCCAGCAGCAGGGGGCAGGCGCTCTCCTCTGGAAACACCATATATTTT. It encodes CASSRGQALSSGNTIYF.

Only a few counts were recorded for this clonotype. The chain has TRBV29-1 and TRBJ1-1; no clear D gene. CDR1 SQVTM and CDR2 ANQGSEA come from the germline V gene. Trimming removed 6 bases at V and 1 base at J, with 12 bases between. There are 13 residues in the CDR3. DNA of the CDR3: TGCAGCGTGACCTTACACGAGAACACTGAAGCTTTCTTT. Its translation is CSVTLHENTEAFF.

The chain has TRBV7-2 and TRBJ1-5; no firm D call. Trimming shortened V by 3 bases and J by 5 bases, and 8 bases separated the two germline ends. Per germline, CDR1 SGHTA and CDR2 FQGNSA. The CDR3 is made up of 13 amino acids. As DNA, the CDR3 is TGTGCCAGCAGCTTTACTGCAGATCAGCCCCAGCATTTT. It yields the protein CASSFTADQPQHF.

This clonotype has at least ten counts. The chain couples TRBV7-9 to TRBJ2-5; 12 nucleotides align to TRBD2. The CDR3 is 15 residues long. The ends lost 3 bases at V and 1 base at J; junction bases unmatched: 0. Germline lookup yields CDR1 SEHNR and CDR2 FQNEAQ (reference sequence). CDR3 DNA: TGTGCCAGCAGCTTGGGACTAGCGGGCCAAGAGACCCAGTACTTC. This gives the protein CASSLGLAGQETQYF.

The chain combines TRBV12-3 or TRBV12-4 with TRBJ2-6; D not certain. V dropped 6 bases and J dropped 1 base, with 7 bases sitting between them. The CDR3 sequence is 14 residues long. This CDR3 is CASRLQSGANVLTF. DNA of the CDR3: TGTGCCAGCAGACTCCAGTCTGGGGCCAACGTCCTGACTTTC.

This clonotype has more than one count but fewer than ten. For the CDR3, the DNA is TGTGCCAGCAGCCAAAATTTAGGGGGATCAGAGACCCAGTACTTC. It is translated as CASSQNLGGSETQYF. V gene TRBV14 combines with J gene TRBJ2-5, with TRBD1 as a possible D gene (6 bases). CDR3 size: 15 residues. The ends were cut back, 2 bases at V and 4 bases at J, with 14 bases in the middle. CDR1 is SGHDN and CDR2 is FVKESK in the germline V gene.

This clonotype occurred many times. This chain joins TRBV11-2 and TRBJ2-3, with unresolved D. V was pared by 2 bases and J by 4 bases, with 10 bases between. Germline CDR1 and CDR2: SGHAT and FQNNGV. The CDR3 length is 14 residues. CDR3 bases: TGTGCCAGCAGCTTATGGAAGGACGCAGATACGCAGTATTTT. Translated: CASSLWKDADTQYF.

This clonotype was seen more than once but under ten times. J is TRBJ2-5 and V is TRBV20-1; D is undetermined. Germline-derived CDR1 and CDR2 are DFQATT and SNEGSKA (reference sequence). CDR3 length: 13 amino acids. Trimming removed 2 bases from V and 4 bases from J, with 11 bases in between. The CDR3 region has the DNA TGCAGTGCTAGATGGGCAGGTGGAGAGACCCAGTACTTC. Translating gives CSARWAGGETQYF.

This clonotype was observed a handful of times. CDR3 nucleotide sequence: TGCAGTGCTAGAGAACCCCAGGAGGTGTATGGCTACACCTTC. Its translation is CSAREPQEVYGYTF. V is TRBV20-1 and J is TRBJ1-2; unclear D gene. V lost 0 bases, J lost 5 bases, and 13 bases lay in between. The CDR3 length is 14 residues. The germline V gene has CDR1 DFQATT and CDR2 SNEGSKA (reference sequence).